Listed here are 26 T cell receptor beta chains from one sample, sequenced in a study of blood T cell repertoires in COVID-19. Some clones are missing from TCRdb's copy, which holds only in-frame ones; the method was immunoSEQ multiplex PCR. Of 55,000 to 90,000 clones in the sample, roughly 86% are singletons; the top ten hold about an eighth. The sequenced material came from peripheral blood. The receptors shown here come from a woman in her sixties or seventies with acute or convalescent COVID-19.

This chain links TRBV5-6 with TRBJ2-7, with TRBD1 matching 7 bases. The CDR3 has 14 amino acids. CDR1 and CDR2 from the germline V gene are SGHDT and YYEEEE. With V trimmed by 7 bases and J by 0 bases, 7 bases remained unmatched. The CDR3 protein is CASSGQKSSYEQYF. The CDR3, as DNA: TGTGCCAGCTCGGGACAGAAGAGCTCCTACGAGCAGTACTTC. The whole variable domain, filled in from reference TRBV5-6 and TRBJ2-7, reads DAGVTQSPTHLIKTRGQQVTLRCSPKSGHDTVSWYQQALGQGPQFIFQYYEEEERQRGNFPDRFSGHQFPNYSSELNVNALLLGDSALYLCASSGQKSSYEQYFGPGTRLTVT.

V and J are TRBV28 and TRBJ2-7; 10 positions match TRBD2. V lost 3 bases to trimming and J lost 7 bases; unmatched junction nucleotides: 12. Germline CDR1 is MDHEN and CDR2 is SYDVKM. There are 16 residues in the CDR3. The CDR3: CASSLLAGARPREQYF. CDR3 DNA: TGTGCCAGCAGTTTGCTAGCGGGGGCCCGCCCTAGAGAGCAGTACTTC.

The J gene is TRBJ2-1, the V gene TRBV5-1; TRBD1 might be the D (5 bases). V was trimmed by 0 bases and J by 0 bases, leaving 7 bases between them. The V gene's germline CDR1 is SGHRS and CDR2 YFSETQ. The CDR3 is 15 amino acids. CDR3 residues: CASSLGQSSYNEQFF. DNA for the CDR3: TGCGCCAGCAGCTTGGGACAGAGCTCCTACAATGAGCAGTTCTTC.

This clone has only one observation. The chain joins TRBV6-5 to TRBJ1-6, with D possibly matching TRBD1 (5 bases). The CDR3 is made up of 15 amino acids. V lost 2 bases and J 6 bases, leaving 11 bases between the germline ends. CDR1 is MNHEY and CDR2 is SVGAGI in the germline V gene. The DNA for the CDR3 is TGTGCCAGCAGTTACGACAGCAGAAGTAATTCACCCCTCCACTTT. Translation: CASSYDSRSNSPLHF.

The chain recombines TRBV3-1 (or the pseudogene TRBV3-2) with TRBJ2-1; 14 nucleotides align to TRBD2. The CDR3 sequence is 17 residues long. Germline V CDR1 and CDR2: LGHDT, YNNKEL (reference sequence). V dropped 3 bases and J dropped 8; count of bases not matched to a gene: 9. The chain's CDR3 is CASSHELTSGGAHEQFF. Written as DNA, the CDR3 is TGTGCCAGCAGCCATGAGCTGACTAGCGGGGGGGCTCATGAGCAGTTCTTC.

The J gene is TRBJ2-3, the V gene TRBV7-2; 9 bases align to TRBD1. With V trimmed by 5 bases and J by 0 bases, 3 bases remained unmatched. The germline V gene has CDR1 SGHTA and CDR2 FQGNSA. There are 15 residues in the CDR3. CDR3 sequence: CASSADRGSTDTQYF. The CDR3 bases are TGTGCCAGCAGCGCAGACAGGGGGAGCACAGATACGCAGTATTTT.

The count of this clone is one. The chain recombines TRBV5-5 with TRBJ1-5; a possible D gene is TRBD1 (5 bases). V lost 2 bases to trimming and J lost 6 bases, with 12 bases between them. Germline V gene data show CDR1 as SGHKS and CDR2 as YYEKEE (reference sequence). The CDR3 is 14 residues long. This CDR3 is CASSLGAPGQPQHF. DNA for the CDR3: TGTGCCAGCAGCTTAGGGGCTCCTGGTCAGCCCCAGCATTTT.

The gene calls are TRBV27 and TRBJ2-2, with TRBD1 as a possible D gene (6 bases). Per germline, CDR1 MNHEY and CDR2 SMNVEV (reference sequence). V was shortened by 3 bases and J by 5 bases, with 10 bases between the two germline ends. The length of the CDR3 is 14 residues. The CDR3 DNA sequence: TGTGCCAGCAGTTTGAGGGGGAGTACCGGGGAGCTGTTTTTT. This translates into CASSLRGSTGELFF.

This chain joins TRBV28 and TRBJ2-5; TRBD2 aligns across 8 bases. Losses at the gene ends were 4 bases for V and 3 bases for J; bases not matched to a gene: 7. The CDR3 is 15 amino acids. The germline V gene has CDR1 MDHEN and CDR2 SYDVKM. CDR3 loop: CASSSPYGGEETQYF. CDR3 nucleotide sequence: TGTGCCAGCAGTTCCCCATACGGGGGGGAAGAGACCCAGTACTTC.

V is TRBV4-1 and J is TRBJ1-3; D is unresolved. This CDR3 contains 13 residues. Germline-derived CDR1 and CDR2 are MGHRA and YSYEKL. V was shortened by 0 bases and J by 9 bases, with 9 bases between the two germline ends. The CDR3: CASSQEAPATIYF. CDR3 in DNA: TGCGCCAGCAGCCAAGAGGCCCCCGCCACCATATATTTT.

V is TRBV24-1 and J is TRBJ1-1; D is unclear. Germline V gene data show CDR1 as KGHDR and CDR2 as SFDVKD. This CDR3 comprises 13 residues. V lost 0 bases and J 4 bases, leaving 5 bases between the germline ends. The CDR3 loop reads CATSDLSLTEAFF. CDR3 sequence (DNA): TGTGCCACCAGTGATTTGTCCCTCACTGAAGCTTTCTTT.

This chain uses TRBV27 with TRBJ1-1, with 7 bases matching TRBD1. V gave up 0 bases and J gave up 0 bases; unmatched junction bases: 4. The germline V gene has CDR1 MNHEY and CDR2 SMNVEV (reference sequence). CDR3 size: 16 residues. The CDR3 loop is CASSLSNRGLNTEAFF. The CDR3 DNA sequence: TGTGCCAGCAGTTTATCGAACAGGGGTTTGAACACTGAAGCTTTCTTT.

The chain is built from TRBV28 and TRBJ2-3; 8 bases fit TRBD2. Looked up from germline, CDR1 is MDHEN and CDR2 is SYDVKM. The V segment lost 3 bases and the J segment 5 bases; nucleotides outside the gene matches: 7. CDR3 size: 15 residues. CDR3 sequence (DNA): TGTGCCAGCAGTTTTACGGGGGGGCCGGGAGATACGCAGTATTTT. It is translated as CASSFTGGPGDTQYF.

V usage is TRBV5-1 and J usage is TRBJ2-5, with a tentative D call TRBD2 (5 bases). From germline, CDR1 is SGHRS and CDR2 YFSETQ. The CDR3 totals 14 residues. Trimming removed 0 bases at V and 5 bases at J, with 11 bases between. Written as DNA, the CDR3 is TGCGCCAGCAGCTTGGTACCGGGGTCCGAGACCCAGTACTTC. Protein sequence: CASSLVPGSETQYF.

The chain is built from TRBV6-5 and TRBJ1-1; TRBD1 matches 7 bases. V lost 5 bases to trimming and J lost 1 base; unmatched junction nucleotides: 1. The CDR3 runs to 13 residues. From germline, CDR1 is MNHEY and CDR2 SVGAGI. The CDR3 sequence: CASSRDRNTEAFF. CDR3 nucleotides: TGTGCCAGCAGTCGGGACAGGAACACTGAAGCTTTCTTT.

This clone was observed a single time. J is TRBJ2-3 and V is TRBV6-5; 7 bases map to TRBD1. There are 14 residues in the CDR3. The germline V gene has CDR1 MNHEY and CDR2 SVGAGI. V trimming: 4 bases; J trimming: 0 bases; junction bases outside the gene matches: 1. This chain's CDR3 is CASSWGQSTDTQYF. The CDR3 coding sequence is TGTGCCAGCAGTTGGGGACAGAGCACAGATACGCAGTATTTT.

As concerns this clone: Within the sample, other DNA sequences also encode this same CDR3. This chain joins TRBV30 and TRBJ1-1; the D gene is possibly TRBD1 (5 bases). Trimming shortened V by 0 bases and J by 1 base, and 9 bases separated the two germline ends. The CDR3 extends over 14 amino acids. Germline V CDR1 and CDR2: GTSNPN, SVGIG (reference sequence). CDR3 sequence (DNA): TGTGCCTGGAGTGTACGGGGGAGGAACACTGAAGCTTTCTTT. Protein sequence: CAWSVRGRNTEAFF.

The chain has TRBV19 and TRBJ1-2; 10 bases align to TRBD1. CDR3 length equals 15 residues. Germline V gene data show CDR1 as LNHDA and CDR2 as SQIVND (reference sequence). V was clipped by 2 bases and J by 4 bases; unmatched bases: 4. CDR3 residues: CASSIPGQGTYGYTF. CDR3 DNA: TGTGCCAGTAGTATACCGGGACAGGGGACCTATGGCTACACCTTC.

This chain connects TRBV24-1 to TRBJ2-1; D gene uncertain. In germline, CDR1 is KGHDR, CDR2 SFDVKD. The CDR3 is 13 residues long. V lost 7 bases, J lost 7 bases, and 13 bases lay in between. The CDR3 DNA follows: TGTGCCACCAGGCAACGGGTCTCTAATGAGCAGTTCTTC. Its translation: CATRQRVSNEQFF.

The gene calls are TRBV30 and TRBJ2-3, with 13 bases identical to TRBD2. This CDR3 has 17 residues. Losses at the gene ends were 1 base for V and 4 bases for J; bases not matched to a gene: 8. Germline-derived CDR1 and CDR2 are GTSNPN and SVGIG (reference sequence). This chain's CDR3 is CAWSAGTSGVQADTQYF. CDR3 sequence (DNA): TGTGCCTGGAGTGCCGGGACTAGCGGGGTTCAGGCAGATACGCAGTATTTT.

This clone has just a few counts. The rearrangement uses TRBV5-1 and TRBJ1-1; D possibly corresponds to TRBD1 (6 bases). The CDR3 spans 13 residues. The germline CDR1 and CDR2 sequences are SGHRS and YFSETQ. V lost 4 bases, J lost 5 bases, and 12 bases lay in between. DNA of the CDR3: TGCGCCAGCAGCCCAAGGGGGAGAACTGAAGCTTTCTTT. Encoded protein: CASSPRGRTEAFF.

The chain has TRBV5-8 and TRBJ2-5; 8 bases line up with TRBD1. Looked up from germline, CDR1 is SGHTS and CDR2 is YDEGEE. With 4 bases clipped from V and 3 bases from J, the junction kept 14 bases outside the gene matches. This CDR3 spans 17 amino acids. The CDR3 is CASSVRTGRVGKETQYF. CDR3 nucleotide sequence: TGTGCCAGCAGCGTACGGACAGGGCGCGTGGGGAAAGAGACCCAGTACTTC.

As regards this clone: Germline and junction disagree at one end, which may indicate a read error. This rearrangement joins TRBV5-1 to TRBJ2-3; 12 bases are a match to TRBD2. From germline, CDR1 is SGHRS and CDR2 YFSETQ. This CDR3 has 16 residues. This chain's CDR3 is CASSPQTSGGTDTQYF. CDR3 DNA sequence: TGCGCCAGCAGCCCTCAGACTAGCGGGGGCACGGATACGCAGTATTTT.

The gene calls are TRBV15 and TRBJ1-5, with TRBD1 identical over 9 bases. Germline CDR1 and CDR2: LNHNV and YYDKDF (reference sequence). This CDR3 has 14 residues. Trimming at V came to 5 bases and at J to 2 bases, leaving 1 base not matched to a gene. The CDR3 nucleotides read TGTGCCACCAGCCGGGACAGGGGCAATCAGCCCCAGCATTTT. It translates to CATSRDRGNQPQHF.

The CDR3 nucleotides are TGTGCCAGCACCTCACGGGGGGGGCCGCCCTACGAGCAGTACTTC. Translating it yields CASTSRGGPPYEQYF. The chain joins TRBV6-1 to TRBJ2-7, with 8 bases fitting TRBD2. Germline V gives CDR1 MNHNS, CDR2 SASEGT. The CDR3 is 15 residues long. V dropped 7 bases and J dropped 2; count of bases not matched to a gene: 10.

The chain employs TRBV7-8 and TRBJ2-1; D perhaps matches TRBD2 (5 bases). Germline CDR1 and CDR2: SGHVS and FQNEAQ. V lost 5 bases and J lost 6, with 17 bases in between. CDR3 size: 15 residues. The CDR3, as DNA: TGTGCCAGCAGCCCCGCCGGGAACAACCTCAATGAGCAGTTCTTC. Translating it yields CASSPAGNNLNEQFF.